The next 9 T cell receptor beta chains were all read from a single sample in a study of T cell repertoires in cytomegalovirus infection. TCRdb used MiXCR to reprocess the reads, holding one entry per CDR3 protein. Found here are around 440,000 distinct CDR3 sequences, around 11% of them singletons; the top ten hold 10%. The sample was PBMCs. The receptors stem from a human donor in good health (CMV status not recorded). Some clones in this sample may be carry-over from other donors' samples.

This clonotype was seen only a few times. The chain carries TRBV19 and TRBJ1-2; possibly TRBD1 for D (5 bases). The CDR3 extends over 16 amino acids. The V and J ends lost 3 bases and 1 base respectively, with 15 bases between them. Germline-derived CDR1 and CDR2 are LNHDA and SQIVND (reference sequence). CDR3 nucleotide sequence: TGTGCCAGTAGTATCGCGTGGGTTCAGGGTAACTATGGCTACACCTTC. Translating gives CASSIAWVQGNYGYTF.

This clonotype occurred a few times. DNA for the CDR3: TGCAGCGTCTTTAGGGGGTGGGACACTGAAGCTTTCTTT. Translation: CSVFRGWDTEAFF. This chain connects TRBV29-1 to TRBJ1-1; tentatively, D is TRBD1 (6 bases). This CDR3 has 13 residues. In germline, CDR1 is SQVTM, CDR2 ANQGSEA. Trimming cost V 6 bases and J 3 bases, with 14 bases left between them.

The table lists this clonotype with many counts. This sequence joins TRBV19 and TRBJ2-1; D remains ambiguous. Germline V lookup: CDR1 LNHDA, CDR2 SQIVND (reference sequence). The CDR3 is 15 amino acids. The V gene lost 7 bases and the J gene lost 0 bases, with 13 bases spanning the gap. Written as DNA, the CDR3 is TGTGCCAGTAATTGGCGGCCGAGCTCCTACAATGAGCAGTTCTTC. Residues: CASNWRPSSYNEQFF.

In this sample, this clonotype turned up many times. The chain is built from TRBV7-6 and TRBJ2-1, with TRBD2 matching over 14 bases. CDR3 length equals 17 residues. Germline V CDR1 and CDR2: SGHVS, FNYEAQ. V lost 5 bases to trimming and J lost 4 bases; unmatched junction nucleotides: 7. This CDR3 is CASSPGLAGGQYNEQFF. In nucleotides, the CDR3 is TGTGCCAGCAGCCCCGGACTAGCGGGAGGACAATACAATGAGCAGTTCTTC.

The sample holds a few counts of this clonotype. CDR3 loop: CASSLAAAMGHEQYF. CDR3 DNA sequence: TGTGCCAGCAGCTTGGCGGCGGCGATGGGCCACGAGCAGTACTTC. V gene TRBV5-4 combines with J gene TRBJ2-7; no firm D call. This CDR3 comprises 15 residues. V lost 0 bases, J lost 5 bases, and 15 bases lay in between. CDR1 and CDR2 (germline): SGHNT, YYREEE (reference sequence). The entire variable domain, with the rest obtained from reference TRBV5-4 and TRBJ2-7, is as follows: ETGVTQSPTHLIKTRGQQVTLRCSSQSGHNTVSWYQQALGQGPQFIFQYYREEENGRGNFPPRFSGLQFPNYSSELNVNALELDDSALYLCASSLAAAMGHEQYFGPGTRLTVT.

The sample holds many counts of this clonotype. The chain links TRBV5-4 to TRBJ2-4; 9 bases match TRBD2. Germline assignment: CDR1 SGHNT and CDR2 YYREEE (reference sequence). This CDR3 region has 15 residues. The trim removed 0 bases at V and 11 bases at J, leaving 9 bases unmatched. CDR3: CASSLVASGTIVQYF. CDR3 coding DNA: TGTGCCAGCAGCTTGGTAGCTAGCGGGACAATTGTTCAGTACTTC.

CDR3 DNA sequence: TGTGCCAGCAGTTTACGGACGGGTCGGTCCCTCCACTTT. Protein: CASSLRTGRSLHF. V usage is TRBV27 and J usage is TRBJ1-6; D is unresolved. Per the germline V gene, CDR1 is MNHEY and CDR2 is SMNVEV (reference sequence). The V end lost 2 bases, the J end lost 14 bases, and 13 bases lay between the germline ends. The CDR3 extends over 13 amino acids.

The table lists this clonotype with many counts. The CDR3 spells CASSLGLGQAHNQPQHF. CDR3 sequence (DNA): TGTGCCAGCAGTTTGGGTTTGGGACAGGCCCACAATCAGCCCCAGCATTTT. V and J are TRBV27 and TRBJ1-5, with 8 bases aligning to TRBD1. This CDR3 is 17 amino acids long. V lost 3 bases and J lost 3; bases outside the gene matches: 10. Germline CDR1 and CDR2: MNHEY and SMNVEV (reference sequence).

In this sample, this clonotype turned up a few times. The CDR3 sequence is CASSPPGTNSPLHF. DNA of the CDR3: TGCGCCAGCAGCCCCCCAGGGACTAATTCACCCCTCCACTTT. The chain carries TRBV4-1 and TRBJ1-6; D may be TRBD1 (5 bases). V was clipped by 4 bases and J by 6 bases, with 10 bases between them. This CDR3 region has 14 residues. Germline V gives CDR1 MGHRA, CDR2 YSYEKL.